This is a list of T cell receptor beta chains from one sample in a study of blood T cell repertoires in COVID-19. Assay: immunoSEQ multiplex PCR; the TCRdb copy retains only in-frame clones and omits some. The sample includes 150,000 to 200,000 clones, around nine tenths seen only once; the top ten take around 3.5%. Source material: peripheral blood. The receptors were sampled from a man between 65 and 85 years old with acute or convalescent COVID-19. CDR3s leave out the opening cysteine and the closing phenylalanine or tryptophan.

V,CDR3
TRBV28,ATWRRTEKLF
TRBV5-1,ASSLADRGVGELF
TRBV2,ASSDGTSATDTQY
TRBV7-2,ASSPQGVSTGELF
TRBV28,ASSPTGTGISGNTIY
TRBV3-1/TRBV3-2,ASSHQGVMDGYT
TRBV29-1,SVAPQDDQPQH
TRBV5-5,ASSPHGGQGARTEAF
TRBV7-2,ASSPLPYEQY
TRBV20-1,SASRGLAADEQY
TRBV6-5,ASMGLTQETQY
TRBV2,ASSERTGIYGYT
TRBV5-4,ASSDRQGGEKLF